The table lists the clone carrying this TCR beta chain with a few counts. Antigen unknown. The record originates from a study of response to subunit inactivated influenza vaccine. TCRdb recomputed calls from the RT-PCR reads with MiXCR, one row per CDR3 protein. The sample lists roughly 700,000 distinct CDR3 sequences, approximately 15% occurring once. V trimming: 5 bases; J trimming: 5 bases; junction bases outside the gene matches: 10. The CDR3 sequence is 17 residues long. Germline V gene sequence: CDR1 KGHDR, CDR2 SFDVKD. Findings and limits, study-wide: Authors suggested seasonal influenza vaccinations each recruit few new T cells.

The specimen was PBMCs from blood, collected approximately 15 days before vaccination. The source is a man aged 50 or older who received an inactivated influenza vaccine. This chain joins TRBV24-1 and TRBJ2-4, with 11 nucleotides matching TRBD1. This chain's CDR3 is CATSGVSGQGGENIQYF. The CDR3 nucleotides read TGTGCCACCAGTGGGGTATCGGGACAGGGGGGAGAAAACATTCAGTACTTC.